Reported below is one T cell receptor (beta chain). This specimen belongs to a study of T cell changes during pregnancy in multiple sclerosis. V lost 0 bases and J 5 bases, leaving 12 bases between the germline ends. Germline CDR1 reads SGHNT; CDR2 reads YYREEE (reference sequence). This CDR3 has 14 amino acids. Method: immunoSEQ multiplex PCR; TCRdb's copy keeps in-frame clones and lacks some. The sample shows about 59,000 clones, approximately 94% of them seen only once. The sample in question was CD8+ T cells from peripheral blood mononuclear cells, obtained after pregnancy. V is TRBV5-4 and J is TRBJ2-7; D possibly corresponds to TRBD1 (6 bases). This sequence was found in a female donor with multiple sclerosis, enrolled in a pregnancy study. CDR3 region: CASSLDRAVHEQYF. CDR3 sequence (DNA): TGTGCCAGCAGCTTGGACAGGGCGGTCCACGAGCAGTACTTC.